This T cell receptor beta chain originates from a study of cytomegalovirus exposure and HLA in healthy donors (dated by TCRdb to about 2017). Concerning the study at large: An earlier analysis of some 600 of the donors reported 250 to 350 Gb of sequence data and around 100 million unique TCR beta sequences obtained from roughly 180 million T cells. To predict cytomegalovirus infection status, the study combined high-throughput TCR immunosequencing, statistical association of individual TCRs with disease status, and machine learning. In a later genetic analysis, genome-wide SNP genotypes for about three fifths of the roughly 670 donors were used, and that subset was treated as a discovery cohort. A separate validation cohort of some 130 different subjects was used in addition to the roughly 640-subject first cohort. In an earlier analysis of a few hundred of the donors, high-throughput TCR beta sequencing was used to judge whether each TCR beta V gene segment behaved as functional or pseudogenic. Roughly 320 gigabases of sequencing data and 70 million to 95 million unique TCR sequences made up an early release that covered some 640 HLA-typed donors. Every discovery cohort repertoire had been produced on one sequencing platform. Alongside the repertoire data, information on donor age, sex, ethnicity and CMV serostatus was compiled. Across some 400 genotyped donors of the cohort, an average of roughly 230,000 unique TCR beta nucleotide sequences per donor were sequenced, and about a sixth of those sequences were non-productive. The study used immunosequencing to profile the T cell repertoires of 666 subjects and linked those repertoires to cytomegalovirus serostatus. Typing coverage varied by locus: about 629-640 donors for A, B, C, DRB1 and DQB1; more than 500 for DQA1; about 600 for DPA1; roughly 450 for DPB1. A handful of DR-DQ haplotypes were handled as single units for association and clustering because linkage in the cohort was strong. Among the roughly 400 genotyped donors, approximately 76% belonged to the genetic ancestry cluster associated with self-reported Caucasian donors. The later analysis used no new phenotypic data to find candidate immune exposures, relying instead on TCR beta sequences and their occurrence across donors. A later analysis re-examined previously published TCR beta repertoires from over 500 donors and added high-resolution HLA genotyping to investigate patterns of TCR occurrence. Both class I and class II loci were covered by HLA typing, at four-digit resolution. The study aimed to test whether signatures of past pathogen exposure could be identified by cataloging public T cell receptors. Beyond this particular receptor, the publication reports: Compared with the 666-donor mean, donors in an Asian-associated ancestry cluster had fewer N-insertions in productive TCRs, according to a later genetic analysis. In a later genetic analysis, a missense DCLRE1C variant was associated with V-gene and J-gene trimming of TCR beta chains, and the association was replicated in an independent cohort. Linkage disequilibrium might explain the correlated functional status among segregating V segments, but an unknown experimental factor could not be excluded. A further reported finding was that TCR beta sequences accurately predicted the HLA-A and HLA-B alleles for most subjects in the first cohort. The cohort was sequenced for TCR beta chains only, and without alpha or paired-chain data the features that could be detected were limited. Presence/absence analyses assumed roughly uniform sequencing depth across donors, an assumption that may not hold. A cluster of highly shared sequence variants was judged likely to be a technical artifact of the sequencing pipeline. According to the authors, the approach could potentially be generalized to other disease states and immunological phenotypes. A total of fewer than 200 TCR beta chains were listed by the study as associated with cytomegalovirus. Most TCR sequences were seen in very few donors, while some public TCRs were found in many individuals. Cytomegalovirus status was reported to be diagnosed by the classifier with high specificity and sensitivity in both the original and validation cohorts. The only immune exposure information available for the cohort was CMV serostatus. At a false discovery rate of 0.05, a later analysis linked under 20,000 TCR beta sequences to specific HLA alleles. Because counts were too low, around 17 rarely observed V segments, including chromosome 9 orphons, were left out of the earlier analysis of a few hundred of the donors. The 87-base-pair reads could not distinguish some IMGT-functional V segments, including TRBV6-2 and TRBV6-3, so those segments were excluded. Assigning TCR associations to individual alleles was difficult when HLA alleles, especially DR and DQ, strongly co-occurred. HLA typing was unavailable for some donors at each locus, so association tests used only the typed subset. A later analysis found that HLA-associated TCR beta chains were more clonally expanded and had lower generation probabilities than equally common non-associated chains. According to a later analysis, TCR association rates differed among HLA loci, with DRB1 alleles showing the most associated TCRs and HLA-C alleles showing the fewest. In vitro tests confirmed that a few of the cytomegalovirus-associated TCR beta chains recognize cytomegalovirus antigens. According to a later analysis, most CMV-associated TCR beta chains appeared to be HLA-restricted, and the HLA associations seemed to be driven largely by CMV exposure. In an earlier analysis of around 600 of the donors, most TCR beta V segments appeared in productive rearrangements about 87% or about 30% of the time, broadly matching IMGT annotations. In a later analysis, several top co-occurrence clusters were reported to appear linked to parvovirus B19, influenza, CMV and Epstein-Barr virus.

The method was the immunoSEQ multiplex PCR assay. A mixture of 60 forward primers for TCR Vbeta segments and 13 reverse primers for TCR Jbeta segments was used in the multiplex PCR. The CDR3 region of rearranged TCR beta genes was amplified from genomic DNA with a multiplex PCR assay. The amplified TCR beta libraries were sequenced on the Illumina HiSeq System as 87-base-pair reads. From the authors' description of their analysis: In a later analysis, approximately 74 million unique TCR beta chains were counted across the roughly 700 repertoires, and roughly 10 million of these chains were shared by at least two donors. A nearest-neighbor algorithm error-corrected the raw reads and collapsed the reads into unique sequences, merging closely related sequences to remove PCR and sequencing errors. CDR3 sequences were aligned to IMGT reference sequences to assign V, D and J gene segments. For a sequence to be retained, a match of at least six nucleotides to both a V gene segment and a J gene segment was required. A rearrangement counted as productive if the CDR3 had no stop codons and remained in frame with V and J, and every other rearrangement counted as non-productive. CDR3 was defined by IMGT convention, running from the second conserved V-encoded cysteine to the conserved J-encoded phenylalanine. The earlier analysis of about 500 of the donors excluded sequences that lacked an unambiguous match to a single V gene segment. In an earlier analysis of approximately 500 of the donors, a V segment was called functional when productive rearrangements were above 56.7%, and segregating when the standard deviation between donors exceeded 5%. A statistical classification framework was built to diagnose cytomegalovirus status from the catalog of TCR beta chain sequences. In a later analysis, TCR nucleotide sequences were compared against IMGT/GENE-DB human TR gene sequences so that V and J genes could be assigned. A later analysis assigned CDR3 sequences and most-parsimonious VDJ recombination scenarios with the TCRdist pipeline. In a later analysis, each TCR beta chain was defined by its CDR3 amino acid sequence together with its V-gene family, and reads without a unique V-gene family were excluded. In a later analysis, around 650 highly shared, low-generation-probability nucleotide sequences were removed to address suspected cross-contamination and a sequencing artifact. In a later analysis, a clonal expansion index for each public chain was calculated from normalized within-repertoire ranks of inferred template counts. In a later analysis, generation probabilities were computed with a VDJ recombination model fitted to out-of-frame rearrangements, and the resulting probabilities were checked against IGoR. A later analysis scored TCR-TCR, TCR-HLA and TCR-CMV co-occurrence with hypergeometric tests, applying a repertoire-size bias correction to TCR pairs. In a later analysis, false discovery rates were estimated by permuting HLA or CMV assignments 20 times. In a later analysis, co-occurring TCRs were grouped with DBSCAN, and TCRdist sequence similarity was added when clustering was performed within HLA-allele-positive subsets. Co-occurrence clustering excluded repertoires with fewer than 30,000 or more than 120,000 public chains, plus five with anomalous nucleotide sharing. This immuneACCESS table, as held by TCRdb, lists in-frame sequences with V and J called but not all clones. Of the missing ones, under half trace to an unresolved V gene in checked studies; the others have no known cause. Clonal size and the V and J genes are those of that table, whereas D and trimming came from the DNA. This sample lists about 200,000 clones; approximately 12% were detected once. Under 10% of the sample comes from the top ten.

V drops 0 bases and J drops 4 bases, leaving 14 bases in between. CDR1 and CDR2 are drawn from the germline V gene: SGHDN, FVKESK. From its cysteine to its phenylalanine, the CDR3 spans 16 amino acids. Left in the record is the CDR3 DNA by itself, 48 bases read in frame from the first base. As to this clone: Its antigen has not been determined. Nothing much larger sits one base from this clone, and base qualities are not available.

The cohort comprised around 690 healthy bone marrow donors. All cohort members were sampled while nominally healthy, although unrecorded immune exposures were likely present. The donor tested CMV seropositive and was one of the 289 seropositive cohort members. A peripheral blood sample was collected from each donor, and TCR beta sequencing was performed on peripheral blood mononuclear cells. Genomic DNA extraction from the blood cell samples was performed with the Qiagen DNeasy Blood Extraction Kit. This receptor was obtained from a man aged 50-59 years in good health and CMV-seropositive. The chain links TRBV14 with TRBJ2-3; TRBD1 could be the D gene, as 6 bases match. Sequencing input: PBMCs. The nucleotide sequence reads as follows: TGTGCCAGCAGCCAAGATTCAACAGGGTGGGCAGATACGCAGTATTTT. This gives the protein CASSQDSTGWADTQYF.